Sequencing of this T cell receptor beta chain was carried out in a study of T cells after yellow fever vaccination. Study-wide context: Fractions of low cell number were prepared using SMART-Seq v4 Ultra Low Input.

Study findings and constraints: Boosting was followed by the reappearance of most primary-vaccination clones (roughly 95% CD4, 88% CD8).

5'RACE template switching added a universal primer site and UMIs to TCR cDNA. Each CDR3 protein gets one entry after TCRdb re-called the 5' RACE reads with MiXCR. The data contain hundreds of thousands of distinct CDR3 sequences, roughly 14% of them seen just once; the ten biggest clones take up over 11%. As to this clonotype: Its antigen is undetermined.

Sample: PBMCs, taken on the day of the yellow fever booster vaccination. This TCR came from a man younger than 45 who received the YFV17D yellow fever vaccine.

Here the CDR3 reads CSVPSGRARNEQFF. In DNA, the CDR3 is TGCAGCGTTCCTAGCGGGAGGGCCAGGAATGAGCAGTTCTTC. The chain has TRBV29-1 and TRBJ2-1, with 12 nucleotides matching TRBD2. With 5 bases clipped from V and 7 bases from J, the junction kept 6 bases outside the gene matches. The CDR3 is 14 residues long. CDR1 is SQVTM and CDR2 is ANQGSEA in the germline V gene.